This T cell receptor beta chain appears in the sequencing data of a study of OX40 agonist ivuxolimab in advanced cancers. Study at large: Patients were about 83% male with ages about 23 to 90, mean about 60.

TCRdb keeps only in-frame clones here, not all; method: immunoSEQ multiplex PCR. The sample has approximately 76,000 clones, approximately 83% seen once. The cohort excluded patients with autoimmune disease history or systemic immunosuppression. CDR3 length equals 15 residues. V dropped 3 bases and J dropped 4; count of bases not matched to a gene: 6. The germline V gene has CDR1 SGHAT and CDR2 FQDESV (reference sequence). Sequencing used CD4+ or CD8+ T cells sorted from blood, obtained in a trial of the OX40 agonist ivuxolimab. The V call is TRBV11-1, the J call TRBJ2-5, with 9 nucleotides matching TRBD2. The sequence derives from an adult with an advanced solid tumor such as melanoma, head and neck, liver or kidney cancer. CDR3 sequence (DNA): TGTGCCAGCAGCTTTGGCGGGGGGGCATCAGAGACCCAGTACTTC. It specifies CASSFGGGASETQYF. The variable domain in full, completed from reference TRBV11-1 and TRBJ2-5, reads EAEVAQSPRYKITEKSQAVAFWCDPISGHATLYWYRQILGQGPELLVQFQDESVVDDSQLPKDRFSAERLKGVDSTLKIQPAELGDSAMYLCASSFGGGASETQYFGPGTRLLVL.